The 6 T cell receptor beta chains in this list originate from one sample, sequenced in a study of cytomegalovirus exposure and HLA in healthy donors. The PCR ran on 60 Vbeta and 13 Jbeta primers. Generated by immunoSEQ multiplex PCR, the TCRdb table keeps only in-frame clones and is missing some. This sample yields around 97,000 clones, of which around three quarters are seen a single time; roughly 4% belongs to the top ten. Source material: PBMCs. All receptors come from a man aged 50 to 60 in good health and CMV-seropositive.

The chain combines TRBV7-9 with TRBJ1-4; D unresolved. Trimming removed 0 bases at V and 0 bases at J, with 8 bases between. The CDR3 consists of 16 residues. Germline CDR1 is SEHNR and CDR2 is FQNEAQ (reference sequence). CDR3 bases: TGTGCCAGCAGCTTAGCCGTCCGGGCAACTAATGAAAAACTGTTTTTT. Protein product: CASSLAVRATNEKLFF.

The chain employs TRBV7-9 and TRBJ2-1; 12 nucleotides agree with TRBD1. CDR1 and CDR2 from the germline V gene are SEHNR and FQNEAQ (reference sequence). The CDR3 loop spans 19 amino acids. With 4 bases clipped from V and 0 bases from J, the junction kept 10 bases outside the gene matches. In nucleotides, the CDR3 is TGTGCCAGCAGCTCGCCGGGACAGGGGGCTAGCGGCTCCTACAATGAGCAGTTCTTC. This gives the protein CASSSPGQGASGSYNEQFF.

This chain links TRBV30 with TRBJ1-6; no clear D gene. Trimming pared 2 bases from V and 7 bases from J, leaving 9 bases between. The CDR3 covers 13 residues. Germline V gene sequence: CDR1 GTSNPN, CDR2 SVGIG (reference sequence). DNA for the CDR3: TGTGCCTGGAGTCCGGCGGCGAATTCACCCCTCCACTTT. Its protein product is CAWSPAANSPLHF.

This sequence joins TRBV9 and TRBJ1-2, with D possibly being TRBD1 (5 bases). Germline V gene lookup returns CDR1 SGDLS and CDR2 YYNGEE. The CDR3 contains 14 residues. V gave up 0 bases and J gave up 6 bases, with 12 bases separating them. The CDR3 sequence: CASSVGPRADGYTF. CDR3 DNA: TGTGCCAGCAGCGTAGGCCCCAGGGCAGATGGCTACACCTTC.

The rearrangement joins TRBV7-3 to TRBJ2-6, with a weak D call TRBD1 (5 bases). The germline gives CDR1 SGHTA, CDR2 FQGTGA. The CDR3 has 16 residues. The V end lost 5 bases, the J end lost 0 bases, and 11 bases lay between the germline ends. This CDR3 reads CASSRNTGSGANVLTF. CDR3 sequence (DNA): TGTGCCAGCAGCAGGAATACAGGCTCTGGGGCCAACGTCCTGACTTTC.

The V call is TRBV27, the J call TRBJ2-6; D not certain. V lost 6 bases and J lost 0, with 9 bases in between. The CDR3 totals 15 residues. Germline V gene data show CDR1 as MNHEY and CDR2 as SMNVEV (reference sequence). CDR3 coding DNA: TGTGCCAGCAGGAAACAGTCCTCTGGGGCCAACGTCCTGACTTTC. Amino acid sequence: CASRKQSSGANVLTF. Supplemented by reference TRBV27 and TRBJ2-6, the full variable domain reads EAQVTQNPRYLITVTGKKLTVTCSQNMNHEYMSWYRQDPGLGLRQIYYSMNVEVTDKGDVPEGYKVSRKEKRNFPLILESPSPNQTSLYFCASRKQSSGANVLTFGAGSRLTVL.